Following are 21 T cell receptor beta chains from one sample sequenced in a study of shared clonotypes between healthy human individuals (dated by TCRdb to the early 2020s). The library relied on the immunoSEQ multiplex PCR assay. The table was pulled from immuneACCESS by TCRdb, which kept in-frame rearrangements only. Such tables lose some clones; where checked, under half of the loss comes from unresolved V genes, and the rest has no known cause. Within this sample are roughly 1 million clones, with approximately 68% of them counted one time only. About 1.5% of the sample comes from the top ten. The source material was memory CD4+ T cells sorted from blood. The cell subset or site label of this sample denotes: CD45RA-negative fraction. Source of these receptors: a man aged 18 to 30 in good health.

V gene TRBV2 combines with J gene TRBJ1-6; D possibly corresponds to TRBD1 (6 bases). CDR1 is SNHLY and CDR2 is FYNNEI in the germline V gene. The CDR3 covers 14 residues. Deletions cut 6 bases from V and 10 bases from J, with 16 bases between. The CDR3 DNA sequence: TGTGCCAGCAGGCAACAGGGCAGAGGCTCACCCCTCCACTTT. This sequence encodes CASRQQGRGSPLHF.

The chain couples TRBV7-9 to TRBJ2-7; 12 bases are a match to TRBD2. The V segment lost 3 bases and the J segment 2 bases; nucleotides outside the gene matches: 5. Germline lookup yields CDR1 SEHNR and CDR2 FQNEAQ (reference sequence). This CDR3 is built from 16 residues. As DNA, the CDR3 is TGTGCCAGCAGCTTCCTCTCTAGCGGGAGGGCCTACGAGCAGTACTTC. Translated, it gives CASSFLSSGRAYEQYF.

The chain links TRBV9 to TRBJ2-7; D call uncertain. CDR1 SGDLS and CDR2 YYNGEE come from the germline V gene. V was pared by 1 base and J by 4 bases, with 12 bases between. This CDR3 comprises 14 residues. The CDR3 loop is CASSVYPTAYEQYF. CDR3 DNA: TGTGCCAGCAGCGTATATCCCACGGCGTACGAGCAGTACTTC. Together with reference TRBV9 and TRBJ2-7, the CDR3 gives the full variable domain: DSGVTQTPKHLITATGQRVTLRCSPRSGDLSVYWYQQSLDQGLQFLIQYYNGEERAKGNILERFSAQQFPDLHSELNLSSLELGDSALYFCASSVYPTAYEQYFGPGTRLTVT.

This clone was counted a few times. The chain has TRBV6-1 and TRBJ2-1, with TRBD1 identical over 7 bases. The CDR3 has 14 residues. The J segment lost 4 bases and the V segment lost 6 bases, leaving 6 bases of the junction unmatched. Per the germline V gene, CDR1 is MNHNS and CDR2 is SASEGT. Written as DNA, the CDR3 is TGTGCCAGCAGGCCGGGACAGACTTACAATGAGCAGTTCTTC. The encoded protein is CASRPGQTYNEQFF.

V gene TRBV10-2 combines with J gene TRBJ2-2; D gene unclear. The CDR3 spans 13 residues. V was clipped by 9 bases and J by 6 bases, with 14 bases between them. Germline values: CDR1 WSHSY, CDR2 SAAADI. CDR3 residues: CASQPDSAGELFF. CDR3 nucleotide sequence: TGCGCCAGTCAGCCCGATTCGGCCGGGGAGCTGTTTTTT.

The J gene is TRBJ2-3, the V gene TRBV7-8; either TRBD1 or TRBD2 may supply D (6 bases each). From germline, CDR1 is SGHVS and CDR2 FQNEAQ. V lost 5 bases to trimming and J lost 6 bases, with 12 bases between them. This CDR3 is built from 13 residues. The CDR3 here is CASSQRGRDTQYF. The CDR3 nucleotides read TGTGCCAGCAGCCAAAGGGGGAGGGATACGCAGTATTTT.

This clone was found once. The chain employs TRBV14 and TRBJ1-6; D might be TRBD1 (5 bases). CDR1 and CDR2 (germline): SGHDN, FVKESK. CDR3 length: 14 residues. V lost 4 bases to trimming and J lost 7 bases, with 11 bases between them. In DNA form, the CDR3 reads TGTGCCAGCAGCCGTTCGGGGGGGAATTCACCCCTCCACTTT. This sequence encodes CASSRSGGNSPLHF.

In this sample, this clone turned up many times. The chain joins TRBV4-1 to TRBJ2-1; D remains ambiguous. Per germline, CDR1 MGHRA and CDR2 YSYEKL. The CDR3 spans 17 residues. Trimming took 1 base from V and 0 from J, leaving 13 bases between them. The CDR3 sequence is CASSQVEWTSSYNEQFF. The CDR3 DNA sequence: TGCGCCAGCAGCCAAGTTGAATGGACGAGCTCCTACAATGAGCAGTTCTTC.

This sequence joins TRBV14 and TRBJ1-1; 9 bases are shared with TRBD1. This CDR3 region has 16 residues. Germline V CDR1 and CDR2: SGHDN, FVKESK. Trimming at V came to 4 bases and at J to 3 bases, leaving 9 bases not matched to a gene. CDR3: CASSRQGGQGYTEAFF. CDR3 sequence (DNA): TGTGCCAGCAGCCGCCAAGGAGGACAGGGGTACACTGAAGCTTTCTTT.

V gene TRBV6-1 combines with J gene TRBJ2-2; weak D call: TRBD1 (6 bases). The CDR3 covers 15 residues. Trimming left V 6 bases short and J 4 bases short, with 15 bases between. CDR1 is MNHNS and CDR2 is SASEGT in the germline V gene. The CDR3 DNA reads TGTGCCAGCAGGTCCGGGACAAAGGTCACCGGGGAGCTGTTTTTT. As protein: CASRSGTKVTGELFF.

The chain has TRBV5-1 and TRBJ1-3; TRBD1 might be the D (5 bases). V lost 3 bases, J lost 4 bases, and 26 bases lay in between. The CDR3 totals 19 residues. Germline lookup yields CDR1 SGHRS and CDR2 YFSETQ. CDR3 sequence reads: CASSSAGGGVGPEGNTIYF. CDR3 bases: TGCGCCAGCAGCTCCGCAGGCGGAGGGGTAGGACCGGAAGGAAACACCATATATTTT. Filled out from reference TRBV5-1 and TRBJ1-3, the complete variable domain reads KAGVTQTPRYLIKTRGQQVTLSCSPISGHRSVSWYQQTPGQGLQFLFEYFSETQRNKGNFPGRFSGRQFSNSRSEMNVSTLELGDSALYLCASSSAGGGVGPEGNTIYFGEGSWLTVV.

This chain links TRBV2 with TRBJ2-7, with TRBD2 matching over 8 bases. The CDR3 loop spans 16 amino acids. Losses at the gene ends were 4 bases for V and 4 bases for J; bases not matched to a gene: 12. Per the germline V gene, CDR1 is SNHLY and CDR2 is FYNNEI. The CDR3 DNA is TGTGCCAGCAGTGCCATCGGCGGGAGGACTAAATACGAGCAGTACTTC. Translated, it gives CASSAIGGRTKYEQYF. Together with reference TRBV2 and TRBJ2-7, the CDR3 gives the full variable domain: EPEVTQTPSHQVTQMGQEVILRCVPISNHLYFYWYRQILGQKVEFLVSFYNNEISEKSEIFDDQFSVERPDGSNFTLKIRSTKLEDSAMYFCASSAIGGRTKYEQYFGPGTRLTVT.

The chain joins TRBV7-9 to TRBJ1-1; D call uncertain. Germline assignment: CDR1 SEHNR and CDR2 FQNEAQ (reference sequence). The germline V and J ends were trimmed by 4 bases and 10 bases, with 22 bases remaining between them. The CDR3 contains 15 residues. Written as DNA, the CDR3 is TGTGCCAGCAGCTACGGGGAAGGTGTACCGTTTGGAGCTTTCTTT. Translating it yields CASSYGEGVPFGAFF.

The chain couples TRBV2 to TRBJ2-1; D unresolved. Trimming removed 1 base at V and 6 bases at J, with 10 bases between. CDR3 length: 14 amino acids. Looked up from germline, CDR1 is SNHLY and CDR2 is FYNNEI. The CDR3 DNA sequence: TGTGCCAGCAGTGAAGGAAGGACCGTCAATGAGCAGTTCTTC. Translation gives CASSEGRTVNEQFF.

This clone was detected many times. V usage is TRBV28 and J usage is TRBJ2-1; weak D call: TRBD1 (5 bases). CDR1 MDHEN and CDR2 SYDVKM come from the germline V gene. Deletions cut 3 bases from V and 3 bases from J, with 18 bases between. The CDR3 runs to 17 residues. The CDR3 protein is CASSLSRVTVFYNEQFF. In DNA form, the CDR3 reads TGTGCCAGCAGTTTGTCCAGGGTGACGGTCTTCTACAATGAGCAGTTCTTC.

Comment on this clone: The same CDR3 can be traced to other DNA sequences in this sample. CDR3 sequence: CSVGDGYYEQYF. In DNA form, the CDR3 reads TGCAGCGTTGGGGACGGATACTACGAGCAGTACTTC. This chain connects TRBV29-1 to TRBJ2-7; D may correspond to TRBD1 or TRBD2 (5 bases each). CDR3 length equals 12 residues. Germline CDR1 and CDR2: SQVTM and ANQGSEA. Trimming stripped 4 bases from V and 3 bases from J, with 10 bases between.

This chain links TRBV10-3 with TRBJ1-3, with D maybe TRBD1 (5 bases). Germline CDR1 is ENHRY and CDR2 is SYGVKD. V lost 4 bases, J lost 7 bases, and 8 bases lay in between. The CDR3 is 12 amino acids. CDR3 in amino acids: CAISGDSNTIYF. The CDR3 coding sequence is TGTGCCATCAGTGGGGACTCCAACACCATATATTTT.

CDR3 amino acids: CAWSPRPGATGELFF. The DNA for the CDR3 is TGTGCCTGGAGTCCCCGTCCCGGGGCCACCGGGGAGCTGTTTTTT. The rearrangement links TRBV30 to TRBJ2-2; D might be TRBD1 or TRBD2, each matching 5 bases. The CDR3 has 15 residues. Germline V gives CDR1 GTSNPN, CDR2 SVGIG (reference sequence). The V and J ends lost 2 bases and 4 bases respectively, with 14 bases between them.

The chain links TRBV9 to TRBJ2-1; D perhaps matches TRBD1 (5 bases). From germline, CDR1 is SGDLS and CDR2 YYNGEE. The CDR3 is 16 amino acids. V shed 3 bases and J shed 0 bases, with 13 bases lying between them. This CDR3 reads CASSDFSRGSYNEQFF. DNA for the CDR3: TGTGCCAGCAGCGACTTTAGTAGGGGCTCCTACAATGAGCAGTTCTTC.

This clone came up a few times. The chain couples TRBV28 to TRBJ1-2; D is possibly TRBD1 (6 bases). This CDR3 has 13 amino acids. Germline CDR1 reads MDHEN; CDR2 reads SYDVKM. V lost 5 bases and J lost 8, with 15 bases in between. The DNA of the CDR3 is TGTGCCAGCAGTCCCCCAGCAGGGGAAGGCTACACCTTC. It yields the protein CASSPPAGEGYTF.

This clone has a single count. This sequence joins TRBV18 and TRBJ1-1; D is possibly TRBD1 (6 bases). This CDR3 comprises 15 residues. CDR1 is KGHSH, CDR2 LQKENI, per germline. V was clipped by 3 bases and J by 1 base, with 12 bases between them. DNA of the CDR3: TGTGCCAGCTCACCTCGACAGGTTGCGAACACTGAAGCTTTCTTT. Its protein product is CASSPRQVANTEAFF. The full variable domain, its missing parts supplied by reference TRBV18 and TRBJ1-1, is NAGVMQNPRHLVRRRGQEARLRCSPMKGHSHVYWYRQLPEEGLKFMVYLQKENIIDESGMPKERFSAEFPKEGPSILRIQQVVRGDSAAYFCASSPRQVANTEAFFGQGTRLTVV.